Only a few counts were recorded for the clone carrying this T cell receptor (beta chain). Its antigen is as yet unknown. Germline CDR1 is SEHNR and CDR2 is FQNEAQ (reference sequence). The CDR3 consists of 14 residues. Trimming removed 3 bases from V and 2 bases from J, with 8 bases in between. This record belongs to a study of response to subunit inactivated influenza vaccine. General observations from the study: It was suggested by the authors that few new T cells are recruited by each seasonal influenza vaccination.

Each CDR3 protein is one row after TCRdb ran MiXCR on the RT-PCR reads. Among 650,000 to 800,000 distinct CDR3 sequences listed, over 11% were seen once. The input for sequencing was PBMCs from blood, taken approximately 15 days before vaccination. This sequence originates from a man between 50 and 59 years old who received an inactivated influenza vaccine. The rearrangement uses TRBV7-9 and TRBJ1-3; D remains unclear. CDR3 in DNA: TGTGCCAGCAGCTTGGTGGGAGCTGGAAACACCATATATTTT. Translating gives CASSLVGAGNTIYF.